Following are 5 T cell receptor beta chains from one sample sequenced in a study of human T cells and chemical hapten exposure. MiXCR, run by TCRdb on the RACE reads, gives a single entry per CDR3 protein. In the table there are a few hundred thousand distinct CDR3 sequences, roughly 6.3% of which are singletons. The time point was: patch test 2, 6 weeks after DPC sensitization. Treatment defined: therapeutic diphenylcyclopropenone sensitization with weekly scalp DPC. The sequences come from whole blood, collected in connection with sensitization to the hapten diphenylcyclopropenone (DPC). The receptors here all came from a woman aged 18-30 years with alopecia areata. Some clones in this sample may be carry-over from other donors' samples.

The chain recombines TRBV4-3 with TRBJ2-7; weak D call: TRBD1 (5 bases). Germline-derived CDR1 and CDR2 are LGHNA and YSLEER. The V end was cut by 1 base, the J end by 5 bases, with 9 bases between. There are 13 residues in the CDR3. As DNA, the CDR3 is TGCGCCAGCAGCCAAGCAGGGATCCACGAGCAGTACTTC. Protein: CASSQAGIHEQYF.

This clonotype appeared a few times. The chain has TRBV20-1 and TRBJ2-7; D not resolved. CDR3 length equals 13 residues. Trimming took off 3 bases at V and 3 bases at J, with 12 bases between the two ends. Germline CDR1 is DFQATT and CDR2 is SNEGSKA (reference sequence). This CDR3 is CSASKQADYEQYF. In DNA form, the CDR3 reads TGCAGTGCTAGCAAGCAGGCGGACTACGAGCAGTACTTC.

The chain links TRBV6-6 to TRBJ2-5; D is possibly TRBD2 (5 bases). Germline CDR1 reads MNHNY; CDR2 reads SVGAGI (reference sequence). The V end was cut by 6 bases, the J end by 5 bases, with 13 bases between. CDR3 length: 13 residues. In DNA, the CDR3 is TGTGCCAGCAGATCACTAGTCCTGGAGACCCAGTACTTC. It yields the protein CASRSLVLETQYF.

In its sample, this clonotype was seen many times. The rearrangement uses TRBV7-6 and TRBJ2-7; D perhaps matches TRBD1 (5 bases). Germline CDR1 and CDR2: SGHVS and FNYEAQ. V lost 5 bases and J 2 bases, leaving 16 bases between the germline ends. This CDR3 spans 15 amino acids. The chain's CDR3 is CASSRSGAGPYEQYF. Written as DNA, the CDR3 is TGTGCCAGCAGCCGTTCCGGTGCAGGGCCCTACGAGCAGTACTTC.

This clonotype turned up a few times. This sequence may be a read error, since a much larger clone differs from it by one base. The chain recombines TRBV7-9 with TRBJ1-6; possibly TRBD1 for D (6 bases). Germline V gene sequence: CDR1 SEHNR, CDR2 FQNEAQ (reference sequence). The CDR3 spans 16 residues. CDR3 sequence (DNA): TGTGCCAGCAGCCCAGCCGGGACAACTTATAATTCACCCCCCCACTTT. Translation: CASSPAGTTYNSPPHF.